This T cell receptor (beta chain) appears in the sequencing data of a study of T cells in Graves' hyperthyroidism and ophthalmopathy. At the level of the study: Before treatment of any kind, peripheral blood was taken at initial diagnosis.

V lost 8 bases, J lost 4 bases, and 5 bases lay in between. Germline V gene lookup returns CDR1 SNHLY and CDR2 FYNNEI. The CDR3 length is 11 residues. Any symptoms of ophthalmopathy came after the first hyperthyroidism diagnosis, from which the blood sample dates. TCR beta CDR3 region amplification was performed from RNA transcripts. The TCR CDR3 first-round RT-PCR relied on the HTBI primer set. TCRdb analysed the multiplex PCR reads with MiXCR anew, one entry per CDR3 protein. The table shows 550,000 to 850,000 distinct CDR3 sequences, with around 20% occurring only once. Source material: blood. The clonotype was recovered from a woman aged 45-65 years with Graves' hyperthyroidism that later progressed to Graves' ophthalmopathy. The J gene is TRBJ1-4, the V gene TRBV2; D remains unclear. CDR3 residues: CASVGNEKLFF. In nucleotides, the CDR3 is TGTGCCAGCGTTGGTAATGAAAAACTGTTTTTT.